A selection of T cell receptor beta chains follows, all from one sample in a study of blood T cells in healthy people across ages. MiXCR, applied by TCRdb to the 5' RACE reads, yields one record per CDR3 protein. The sample lists 550,000 to 800,000 distinct CDR3 sequences, 32% occurring once. The sequencing input was blood. These receptor sequences come from a woman at least 80 years old in good health. Each CDR3 is given with its conserved first and last residue. Each record gives: clone size, V gene, D gene, J gene, CDR3 DNA, CDR3 protein. A D gene is named only where the DNA matches it firmly. Size tells how often a clone was seen (once, few, many) or the class of an expanded clone, and some rows leave it out.

clone size: many
V gene: TRBV20-1
D gene: NA
J gene: TRBJ1-4
CDR3 DNA: TGCAGTGCGGACCCATATAACGACGAAAAACTGTTTTTT
CDR3 protein: CSADPYNDEKLFF

clone size: many
V gene: TRBV6-5
D gene: NA
J gene: TRBJ2-7
CDR3 DNA: TGTGCCGAGAGAAGCGAGCAGTACTTC
CDR3 protein: CAERSEQYF

clone size: few
V gene: TRBV11-3
D gene: TRBD2
J gene: TRBJ2-1
CDR3 DNA: TGTGCCAGCAGCGCCTTAGGGACTAGCAATGAGCAGTTCTTC
CDR3 protein: CASSALGTSNEQFF

clone size: many
V gene: TRBV7-3
D gene: TRBD1
J gene: TRBJ2-5
CDR3 DNA: TGTGCCAGCAGCAGTTCAGGGGGCAGGAAGACCCAGTACTTC
CDR3 protein: CASSSSGGRKTQYF

clone size: few
V gene: TRBV11-2
D gene: NA
J gene: TRBJ1-2
CDR3 DNA: TGTGCCAGCAGCTTAGATAGCAGGATTAACTATGGCTACACCTTC
CDR3 protein: CASSLDSRINYGYTF

clone size: many
V gene: TRBV20-1
D gene: TRBD1
J gene: TRBJ2-3
CDR3 DNA: TGCAGTGCTGAACCCGGGACAGGCTTCACAGATACGCAGTATTTT
CDR3 protein: CSAEPGTGFTDTQYF

clone size: NA
V gene: TRBV20-1
D gene: NA
J gene: TRBJ2-1
CDR3 DNA: TGCAGCGGAATATCGACTAGCAATGAGCAGTTCTTC
CDR3 protein: CSGISTSNEQFF

clone size: NA
V gene: TRBV11-3
D gene: NA
J gene: TRBJ1-1
CDR3 DNA: TGTGCCGGCAGCTTAAGGTCGAACACTGAAGCTTTCTTT
CDR3 protein: CAGSLRSNTEAFF

clone size: NA
V gene: TRBV5-1
D gene: NA
J gene: TRBJ1-2
CDR3 DNA: TGCGCCAGCAGCTCGAGACGGGGACGAGGCTACACCTTC
CDR3 protein: CASSSRRGRGYTF

clone size: few
V gene: TRBV29-1
D gene: NA
J gene: TRBJ2-3
CDR3 DNA: TGCAGCTCCGAGTGGGGCACAGATACGCAGTATTTT
CDR3 protein: CSSEWGTDTQYF

clone size: NA
V gene: TRBV3-1
D gene: NA
J gene: TRBJ2-2
CDR3 DNA: TGTGCCAGCAGCCAAGCTCTCCGCTCCGGGGAGCTGTTTTTT
CDR3 protein: CASSQALRSGELFF

clone size: NA
V gene: TRBV5-1
D gene: NA
J gene: TRBJ1-2
CDR3 DNA: TGCGCCAGCAGCTCGGTCGTCGGCCAGGGTTACGGCTACACCTTC
CDR3 protein: CASSSVVGQGYGYTF

clone size: few
V gene: TRBV7-9
D gene: TRBD2
J gene: TRBJ2-7
CDR3 DNA: TGTGCCAGCACACAAGCGGGGGGCGGGAGGTACGAGCAGTACTTC
CDR3 protein: CASTQAGGGRYEQYF

clone size: NA
V gene: TRBV6-5
D gene: NA
J gene: TRBJ2-2
CDR3 DNA: TGTACCAGCAGTTACTCCGCCTCAGGGGCGGACACCGGGGAGCTGTTTTTT
CDR3 protein: CTSSYSASGADTGELFF

clone size: NA
V gene: TRBV29-1
D gene: NA
J gene: TRBJ2-1
CDR3 DNA: TGCAGCGTTGACGGACGGAGCTACAATGAGCAGTTCTTC
CDR3 protein: CSVDGRSYNEQFF

clone size: NA
V gene: TRBV6-2/TRBV6-3
D gene: NA
J gene: TRBJ2-1
CDR3 DNA: TGTGTCAGCAGTTACGGATACGAGCAGGTCTTC
CDR3 protein: CVSSYGYEQVF

clone size: NA
V gene: TRBV4-2
D gene: TRBD1
J gene: TRBJ1-3
CDR3 DNA: TGTGCCAGCAGCCAAGAGGGACAGGGTGCGGGAAACACCATATATTTT
CDR3 protein: CASSQEGQGAGNTIYF

clone size: many
V gene: TRBV5-1
D gene: TRBD1
J gene: TRBJ2-7
CDR3 DNA: TGCGCCAGCAGCTTGGCAGACAGGGGGTACGAGCAGTACTTC
CDR3 protein: CASSLADRGYEQYF

clone size: many
V gene: TRBV7-2
D gene: NA
J gene: TRBJ2-7
CDR3 DNA: TGTGCCGCGGGTGGCTTCGACGAGCAGTACTTC
CDR3 protein: CAAGGFDEQYF

clone size: many
V gene: TRBV15
D gene: NA
J gene: TRBJ2-2
CDR3 DNA: TGTGCCACCAGCCCAACCGGGACAACGAACACCGGGGAGCTGTTTTTT
CDR3 protein: CATSPTGTTNTGELFF

clone size: few
V gene: TRBV12-3/TRBV12-4
D gene: NA
J gene: TRBJ1-1
CDR3 DNA: TGTGCCAGCAGTCCGATACAGAACACTGAAGCTTTCTTT
CDR3 protein: CASSPIQNTEAFF

clone size: few
V gene: TRBV5-1
D gene: NA
J gene: TRBJ2-1
CDR3 DNA: TGCGCCAGCAGCTTGTCAATCTATGAGCAGTTCTTC
CDR3 protein: CASSLSIYEQFF

clone size: few
V gene: TRBV5-4
D gene: NA
J gene: TRBJ2-3
CDR3 DNA: TGTGCCAGCAGCCCAGATCCCGCTGGCTTGGATACGCAGTATTTT
CDR3 protein: CASSPDPAGLDTQYF

clone size: NA
V gene: TRBV6-2/TRBV6-3
D gene: NA
J gene: TRBJ2-7
CDR3 DNA: TGTGCCAGCAGATGGGCCGACCCCATCTACGAGCAGTACTTC
CDR3 protein: CASRWADPIYEQYF

clone size: NA
V gene: TRBV30
D gene: TRBD1
J gene: TRBJ2-2
CDR3 DNA: TGTGCCTGGCCGGGACAGGGGTTCACCGGGGAGCTGTTTTTT
CDR3 protein: CAWPGQGFTGELFF

clone size: many
V gene: TRBV7-8
D gene: NA
J gene: TRBJ2-5
CDR3 DNA: TGTGCCAGCAGCCCGCGGGTAGGGGGGTCTCAAGAGACCCAGTACTTC
CDR3 protein: CASSPRVGGSQETQYF

clone size: NA
V gene: TRBV20-1
D gene: NA
J gene: TRBJ1-2
CDR3 DNA: TGCAGTGCTTGGACAGAGGAGCGCTATGGCTACACCTTC
CDR3 protein: CSAWTEERYGYTF

clone size: NA
V gene: TRBV5-1
D gene: NA
J gene: TRBJ2-1
CDR3 DNA: TGCGCCAGCAGCTTGAGTCTCGGGACGGTCTACAATGAGCAGTTCTTC
CDR3 protein: CASSLSLGTVYNEQFF

clone size: few
V gene: TRBV5-1
D gene: NA
J gene: TRBJ1-1
CDR3 DNA: TGCGCCAGCAGCGCCTCCGGGACACCGAACACTGAAGCTTTCTTT
CDR3 protein: CASSASGTPNTEAFF

clone size: many
V gene: TRBV7-2
D gene: NA
J gene: TRBJ2-7
CDR3 DNA: TGTGCCAGCACCTACGGGAGATCCTACGAGCAGTACTTC
CDR3 protein: CASTYGRSYEQYF

clone size: NA
V gene: TRBV7-2
D gene: NA
J gene: TRBJ2-2
CDR3 DNA: TGTGCCAGCAGCTTAGTATCGGGGCACCACACCGGGGAGCTGTTTTTT
CDR3 protein: CASSLVSGHHTGELFF

clone size: NA
V gene: TRBV6-1
D gene: NA
J gene: TRBJ1-5
CDR3 DNA: TGTGCCAGCAGTGGACGAGACAGGATTAGCAATCAGCCCCAGCATTTT
CDR3 protein: CASSGRDRISNQPQHF

clone size: NA
V gene: TRBV5-1
D gene: TRBD2
J gene: TRBJ2-1
CDR3 DNA: TGCGCCAGCAGCGAGGGACTAGCGGGCTACTCCTACAATGAGCAGTTCTTC
CDR3 protein: CASSEGLAGYSYNEQFF

clone size: NA
V gene: TRBV7-2
D gene: NA
J gene: TRBJ2-2
CDR3 DNA: TGTGCCAGCAGCTTCCAGATCACCGGGGAGCTGTTTTTT
CDR3 protein: CASSFQITGELFF

clone size: NA
V gene: TRBV5-1
D gene: NA
J gene: TRBJ2-7
CDR3 DNA: TGCGCCAGCGGCCTAGCGAGCGGCTCCTACGAGCAGTACTTC
CDR3 protein: CASGLASGSYEQYF

clone size: many
V gene: TRBV10-3
D gene: TRBD1
J gene: TRBJ2-7
CDR3 DNA: TGTGCCATCAGTGAGTTTGGACAGGGAAAGTACGAGCAGTACTTC
CDR3 protein: CAISEFGQGKYEQYF

clone size: NA
V gene: TRBV7-2
D gene: NA
J gene: TRBJ1-4
CDR3 DNA: TGTGCCAGCAGCTTAGCCGGAACAGGGACGAATGAAAAACTGTTTTTT
CDR3 protein: CASSLAGTGTNEKLFF

clone size: many
V gene: TRBV5-6
D gene: TRBD1
J gene: TRBJ2-1
CDR3 DNA: TGTGCCAGCAGCTTCGAGGGACAGGGATTTTTCGATGAGCAGTTCTTC
CDR3 protein: CASSFEGQGFFDEQFF

clone size: NA
V gene: TRBV30
D gene: NA
J gene: TRBJ1-6
CDR3 DNA: TGTGCCTGGAGTGACCTCCGCGGGGGACAAATTTCACCCCTCCACTTT
CDR3 protein: CAWSDLRGGQISPLHF

clone size: few
V gene: TRBV5-1
D gene: TRBD2
J gene: TRBJ2-1
CDR3 DNA: TGCGCCAGCAGCTTCTTTCCCGGGACTAGCGGGGGGGCTTACAATGAGCAGTTCTTC
CDR3 protein: CASSFFPGTSGGAYNEQFF

clone size: many
V gene: TRBV20-1
D gene: TRBD1
J gene: TRBJ1-2
CDR3 DNA: TGCAGTGCTAGAGATCTAGGACAGGGTGACTATGGCTACACCTTC
CDR3 protein: CSARDLGQGDYGYTF

clone size: NA
V gene: TRBV20-1
D gene: TRBD1
J gene: TRBJ1-1
CDR3 DNA: TGCAGTGCACCGGACAGGGGGCGAACTGAAGCTTTCTTT
CDR3 protein: CSAPDRGRTEAFF